This T cell receptor beta chain comes out of a study of blood T cell repertoires in COVID-19. Study context: Both acute and convalescent COVID-19 samples were obtained from the United States, Italy and Spain. PBMCs, B-cell-depleted T cells, or T cells were the source of the cDNA or gDNA that made up the material.

As handled by the study authors: From reference gene primer amplification, estimates of nucleated cell counts were derived. The method was immunoSEQ multiplex PCR; TCRdb's version includes in-frame clones alone and lacks a portion of them. The D gene and trimming were derived from the DNA, and the V and J assignments and clone size from that table. The sample yields about 45,000 clones, approximately 87% seen once. The germline V gene encodes CDR1 MNHNS and CDR2 SASEGT. The CDR3 is 16 residues long. The ends were cut back, 0 bases at V and 10 bases at J, with 19 bases in the middle. The chain employs TRBV6-1 and TRBJ1-5; possible D gene TRBD1, 5 bases. The clonotype was recovered from a human donor in a cohort sampled during active COVID-19. The sequencing sample was made of peripheral blood. In DNA form, the CDR3 reads TGTGCCAGCAGTGAAGCGCTTGGGGCAGACTCCCGTCCCCAGCATTTT. Amino acid sequence: CASSEALGADSRPQHF.